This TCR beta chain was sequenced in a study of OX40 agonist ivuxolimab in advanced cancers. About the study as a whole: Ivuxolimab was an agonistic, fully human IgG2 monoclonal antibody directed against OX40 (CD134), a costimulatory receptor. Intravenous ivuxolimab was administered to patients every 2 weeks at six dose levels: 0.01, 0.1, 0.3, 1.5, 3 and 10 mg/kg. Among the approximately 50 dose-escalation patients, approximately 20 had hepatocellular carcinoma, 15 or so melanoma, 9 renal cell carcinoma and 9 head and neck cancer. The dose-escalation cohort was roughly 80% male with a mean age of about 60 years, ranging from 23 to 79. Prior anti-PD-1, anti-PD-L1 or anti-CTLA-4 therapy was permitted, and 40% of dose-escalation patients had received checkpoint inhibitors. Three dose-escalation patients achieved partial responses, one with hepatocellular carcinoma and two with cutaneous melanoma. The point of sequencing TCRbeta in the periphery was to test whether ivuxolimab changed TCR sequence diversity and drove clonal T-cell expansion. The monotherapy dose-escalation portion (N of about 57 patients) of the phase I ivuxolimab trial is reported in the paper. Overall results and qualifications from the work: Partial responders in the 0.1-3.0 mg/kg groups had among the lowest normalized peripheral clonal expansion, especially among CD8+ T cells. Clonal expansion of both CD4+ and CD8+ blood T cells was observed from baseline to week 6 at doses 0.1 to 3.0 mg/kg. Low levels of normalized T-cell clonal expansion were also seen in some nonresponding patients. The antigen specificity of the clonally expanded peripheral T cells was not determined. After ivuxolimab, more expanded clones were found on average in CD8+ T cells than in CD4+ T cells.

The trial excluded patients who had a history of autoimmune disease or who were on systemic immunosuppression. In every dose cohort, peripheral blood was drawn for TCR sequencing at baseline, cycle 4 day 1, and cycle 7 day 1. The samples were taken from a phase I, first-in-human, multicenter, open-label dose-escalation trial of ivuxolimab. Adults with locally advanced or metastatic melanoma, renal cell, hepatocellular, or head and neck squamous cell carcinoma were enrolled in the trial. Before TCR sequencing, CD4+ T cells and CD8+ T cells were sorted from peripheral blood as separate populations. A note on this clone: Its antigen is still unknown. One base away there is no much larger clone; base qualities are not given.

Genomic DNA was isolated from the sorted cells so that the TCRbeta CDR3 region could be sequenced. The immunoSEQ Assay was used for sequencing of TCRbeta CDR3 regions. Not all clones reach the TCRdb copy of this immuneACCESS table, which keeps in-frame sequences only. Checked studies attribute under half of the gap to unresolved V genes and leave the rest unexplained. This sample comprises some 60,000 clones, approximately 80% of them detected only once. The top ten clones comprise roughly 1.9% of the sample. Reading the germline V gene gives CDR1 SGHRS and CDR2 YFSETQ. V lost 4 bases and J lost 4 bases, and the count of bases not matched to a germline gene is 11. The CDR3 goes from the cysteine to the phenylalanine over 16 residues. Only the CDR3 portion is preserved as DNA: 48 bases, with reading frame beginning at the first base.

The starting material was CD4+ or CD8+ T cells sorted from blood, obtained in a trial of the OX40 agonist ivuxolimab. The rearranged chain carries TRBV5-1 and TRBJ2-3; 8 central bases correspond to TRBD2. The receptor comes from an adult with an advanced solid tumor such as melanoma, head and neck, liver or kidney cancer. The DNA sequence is TGCGCCAGCAGCAGAGGAGCGGGAGATTTGCCAGATACGCAGTATTTT. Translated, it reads CASSRGAGDLPDTQYF.